The clone carrying this T cell receptor (beta chain) was recorded only once. The data were obtained in a study of shared clonotypes between healthy human individuals. The donors were adults (healthy and HIV-negative) with no recent acute infections or vaccinations. This CDR3 has 12 amino acids. Trimming took off 10 bases at V and 2 bases at J, with 11 bases between the two ends. The V gene's germline CDR1 is WSHSY and CDR2 SAAADI. The assay ran at deep level. Generated by immunoSEQ multiplex PCR, the TCRdb table keeps only in-frame clones and is missing some. The sample comprises some 2,500,000 clones, more than 85% of which are singletons, and approximately 0.37% rests with the top ten.

The specimen sequenced was naive CD4+ T cells from PBMCs. Subset: CD45RA+ positively selected. The clonotype originates from a man younger than 35 in good health. Some clones in this sample may be carry-over from other donors' samples. The chain joins TRBV10-2 to TRBJ2-5, with unresolved D. The CDR3 DNA reads TGCGCCATCCAGACACAGCAAGAGACCCAGTACTTC. It codes for CAIQTQQETQYF.